The 28 T cell receptor beta chains reported below all come from one sample, sequenced in a study of cytotoxic CD8 clonotypes in ibrutinib-treated CLL. Sequencing used immunoSEQ multiplex PCR; TCRdb keeps in-frame clones, though not all of them. The sample lists about 160,000 clones; approximately 77% were seen once. Material: PBMCs, obtained after 12 months of ibrutinib treatment. These receptors were obtained from a human donor with chronic lymphocytic leukemia.

The chain employs TRBV2 and TRBJ1-1; D gene ambiguous. The germline V gene has CDR1 SNHLY and CDR2 FYNNEI. Trimming stripped 2 bases from V and 5 bases from J, with 12 bases between. The CDR3 totals 14 residues. The CDR3 sequence is CASSEPVWGTEAFF. The CDR3 DNA is TGTGCCAGCAGTGAACCGGTATGGGGTACTGAAGCTTTCTTT.

This sequence joins TRBV11-1 and TRBJ2-7; D is uncertain. The germline V gene encodes CDR1 SGHAT and CDR2 FQDESV (reference sequence). The V gene lost 4 bases and the J gene lost 9 bases, with 13 bases spanning the gap. The CDR3 length is 12 residues. The DNA for the CDR3 is TGTGCCAGCAGCTATGGTAGAGGAGCGCAGTACTTC. Translation: CASSYGRGAQYF. Variable domain in full (rest from reference TRBV11-1 and TRBJ2-7): EAEVAQSPRYKITEKSQAVAFWCDPISGHATLYWYRQILGQGPELLVQFQDESVVDDSQLPKDRFSAERLKGVDSTLKIQPAELGDSAMYLCASSYGRGAQYFGPGTRLTVT.

The gene calls are TRBV6-1 and TRBJ1-1; 8 bases are shared with TRBD1. V shed 6 bases, J shed 5 bases, and the junction held 8 bases outside the gene matches. There are 14 residues in the CDR3. Germline V gene lookup returns CDR1 MNHNS and CDR2 SASEGT. The chain's CDR3 is CASRDREGRTEAFF. The CDR3 DNA is TGTGCCAGCAGGGACAGGGAGGGAAGAACTGAAGCTTTCTTT.

The chain recombines TRBV5-6 with TRBJ2-5; D gene uncertain. The CDR3 loop spans 11 amino acids. Germline V CDR1 and CDR2: SGHDT, YYEEEE. Trimming shortened V by 5 bases and J by 0 bases, and 2 bases separated the two germline ends. The CDR3 DNA reads TGTGCCAGCAGGTACCAAGAGACCCAGTACTTC. This encodes CASRYQETQYF.

The chain combines TRBV18 with TRBJ1-4; TRBD1 matches 10 bases. CDR1 is KGHSH and CDR2 is LQKENI in the germline V gene. This CDR3 is built from 16 residues. Trimming cost V 3 bases and J 5 bases; bases outside gene matches: 6. CDR3 coding DNA: TGTGCCAGCTCACCTCTTCGGGGACAGGGGAATGAAAAACTGTTTTTT. Amino acid sequence: CASSPLRGQGNEKLFF.

This chain uses TRBV28 with TRBJ2-7; 8 bases are shared with TRBD1. The CDR3 is 14 residues long. From germline, CDR1 is MDHEN and CDR2 SYDVKM. J was trimmed by 2 bases and V by 6 bases; bases with no gene match: 6. For the CDR3, the DNA is TGTGCCAGCAGACCCCAGGGGGCTGCCTACGAGCAGTACTTC. This codes for CASRPQGAAYEQYF.

The CDR3 is CASSPGLANTEAFF. CDR3 DNA: TGTGCCAGCTCACCAGGGCTAGCGAACACTGAAGCTTTCTTT. The gene calls are TRBV18 and TRBJ1-1; D not resolved. CDR3 size: 14 residues. V was clipped by 2 bases and J by 1 base, with 8 bases between them. The germline gives CDR1 KGHSH, CDR2 LQKENI.

The chain is built from TRBV7-2 and TRBJ1-2; 9 nucleotides align to TRBD1. Germline CDR1 SGHTA, CDR2 FQGNSA. This CDR3 spans 16 amino acids. The trim removed 5 bases at V and 3 bases at J, leaving 10 bases unmatched. CDR3 loop: CASSPTAGQGDYGYTF. CDR3 nucleotides: TGTGCCAGCAGCCCGACCGCGGGACAGGGAGACTATGGCTACACCTTC.

This clone was detected many times. This chain links TRBV6-5 with TRBJ2-1; tentative D call: TRBD1 (6 bases). The germline V gene has CDR1 MNHEY and CDR2 SVGAGI. V lost 8 bases and J 10 bases, leaving 24 bases between the germline ends. There are 15 residues in the CDR3. For the CDR3, the DNA is TGTGCCAGCGCTCCGATCCCCGGCAGGGGAGCAGAGCAGTTCTTC. This translates into CASAPIPGRGAEQFF.

This clone was observed a few times. The rearrangement joins TRBV7-2 to TRBJ2-3; D ambiguous. V dropped 2 bases and J dropped 2 bases, with 2 bases sitting between them. The CDR3 is 12 residues long. The germline V gene encodes CDR1 SGHTA and CDR2 FQGNSA. CDR3 DNA: TGTGCCAGCAGCTTATACACAGATACGCAGTATTTT. Translation gives CASSLYTDTQYF.

The chain joins TRBV6-1 to TRBJ2-1; the match to TRBD2 covers 15 bases. The trim removed 4 bases at V and 2 bases at J, leaving 12 bases unmatched. Germline lookup yields CDR1 MNHNS and CDR2 SASEGT. The CDR3 is made up of 20 amino acids. CDR3 coding DNA: TGTGCCAGCAGTGGTCCCACCGGCGGGACTAGCGGGAGGACCTACAATGAGCAGTTCTTC. It yields the protein CASSGPTGGTSGRTYNEQFF.

The chain combines TRBV14 with TRBJ2-1; D unresolved. Trimming removed 4 bases at V and 2 bases at J, with 18 bases between. The CDR3 runs to 17 residues. Looked up from germline, CDR1 is SGHDN and CDR2 is FVKESK. The CDR3 DNA follows: TGTGCCAGCAGCCGCCTCCAAGGGCGGAAGACCTACAATGAGCAGTTCTTC. Amino acids: CASSRLQGRKTYNEQFF.

The rearrangement links TRBV7-7 to TRBJ2-2, with D possibly TRBD2 on 5 matching bases. The CDR3 loop spans 12 amino acids. CDR1 is SSHAT, CDR2 FNYEAQ, per germline (reference sequence). Here the CDR3 reads CAIAGDSGELFF. CDR3 nucleotide sequence: TGTGCTATCGCCGGGGATAGCGGGGAGCTGTTTTTT.

J is TRBJ2-2 and V is TRBV6-4; tentatively, D is TRBD1 (6 bases). Trimming stripped 6 bases from V and 1 base from J, with 6 bases between. CDR1 MRHNA and CDR2 SNTAGT come from the germline V gene. The CDR3 runs 13 residues. CDR3 residues: CASRTGNTGELFF. CDR3 DNA sequence: TGTGCCAGCAGGACAGGGAACACCGGGGAGCTGTTTTTT.

This chain links TRBV6-1 with TRBJ2-3, with 7 positions matching TRBD1. There are 16 residues in the CDR3. The V gene end was trimmed by 4 bases and the J gene end by 1 base; junction bases not matched to a gene: 8. CDR1 and CDR2 (germline): MNHNS, SASEGT. This CDR3 reads CASSGRGQRGTDTQYF. CDR3 nucleotide sequence: TGTGCCAGCAGTGGCCGGGGACAGAGGGGCACAGATACGCAGTATTTT.

The chain combines TRBV4-3 with TRBJ2-1; D is perhaps TRBD2 (5 bases). This CDR3 is built from 15 residues. Trimming removed 0 bases from V and 7 bases from J, with 13 bases in between. Germline V gene lookup returns CDR1 LGHNA and CDR2 YSLEER. In DNA, the CDR3 is TGCGCCAGCAGCCAAGAAAAGGGTTCGGGGAATGAGCAGTTCTTC. Its translation: CASSQEKGSGNEQFF.

This chain uses TRBV5-1 with TRBJ1-3; 8 positions agree with TRBD1. This CDR3 has 13 residues. Germline assignment: CDR1 SGHRS and CDR2 YFSETQ. With 6 bases clipped from V and 3 bases from J, the junction kept 2 bases outside the gene matches. CDR3 nucleotides: TGCGCCAGCACAGACAGGGGTGGAAACACCATATATTTT. Protein sequence: CASTDRGGNTIYF.

This clone was observed a few times. This chain joins TRBV4-1 and TRBJ2-4; D is possibly TRBD1 or TRBD2 (6 bases each). Germline CDR1 MGHRA, CDR2 YSYEKL. This CDR3 has 17 amino acids. Trimming took off 1 base at V and 3 bases at J, with 16 bases between the two ends. The CDR3: CASSQGPGGGGKNIQYF. The DNA of the CDR3 is TGCGCCAGCAGCCAAGGGCCCGGGGGCGGAGGCAAAAACATTCAGTACTTC.

This chain links TRBV13 with TRBJ2-3; D is uncertain. Germline assignment: CDR1 PRHDT and CDR2 FYEKMQ (reference sequence). Deletions cut 5 bases from V and 3 bases from J, with 3 bases between. This CDR3 contains 11 residues. For the CDR3, the DNA is TGTGCCAGCAGCACAACAGATACGCAGTATTTT. This sequence encodes CASSTTDTQYF.

The rearrangement links TRBV29-1 to TRBJ2-1, with D maybe TRBD2 (6 bases). Trimming took 3 bases from V and 6 from J, leaving 18 bases between them. Germline V CDR1 and CDR2: SQVTM, ANQGSEA. The CDR3 extends over 15 amino acids. CDR3 amino acids: CSVELMDYIGNEQFF. The DNA of the CDR3 is TGCAGCGTTGAGCTTATGGACTACATCGGCAATGAGCAGTTCTTC.

This clone has only a few counts. Mismatch with germline at one junction end may stem from a read error. V gene TRBV28 combines with J gene TRBJ1-2; D unclear. The CDR3 totals 11 residues. Per the germline V gene, CDR1 is MDHEN and CDR2 is SYDVKM. CDR3 coding DNA: TGTGCCAGCAGCTTATCCTATGGCTACACCTTC. This gives the protein CASSLSYGYTF.

The chain employs TRBV4-1 and TRBJ2-1; tentatively, D is TRBD1 (8 bases). The germline CDR1 and CDR2 sequences are MGHRA and YSYEKL. Deletions cut 0 bases from V and 7 bases from J, with 16 bases between. The CDR3 contains 16 residues. The CDR3 protein is CASSQDRTGRENEQFF. The CDR3 bases are TGCGCCAGCAGCCAAGACCGGACAGGGAGGGAGAATGAGCAGTTCTTC.

This chain connects TRBV11-2 to TRBJ2-5; D call uncertain. Germline V gene sequence: CDR1 SGHAT, CDR2 FQNNGV. This CDR3 is 15 amino acids long. V was trimmed by 4 bases and J by 2 bases, leaving 14 bases between them. CDR3 DNA: TGTGCCAGCAGCTCCGAGGTAGTCACTCAAGAGACCCAGTACTTC. As protein: CASSSEVVTQETQYF.

There are a few counts of this clone. The chain carries TRBV7-6 and TRBJ2-3; 8 positions agree with TRBD2. V trimming: 5 bases; J trimming: 3 bases; junction bases outside the gene matches: 16. CDR3 length equals 18 residues. CDR1 is SGHVS, CDR2 FNYEAQ, per germline. The chain's CDR3 is CASSHESSQRESTDTQYF. The DNA for the CDR3 is TGTGCCAGCAGCCACGAATCGAGCCAGCGGGAGTCAACAGATACGCAGTATTTT.

This sequence joins TRBV5-4 and TRBJ2-4; a possible D gene is TRBD1 (5 bases). Deletions cut 2 bases from V and 7 bases from J, with 10 bases between. Germline CDR1 reads SGHNT; CDR2 reads YYREEE (reference sequence). The CDR3 has 13 amino acids. The CDR3 region is CASSFRDKNIQYF. The CDR3 DNA follows: TGTGCCAGCAGCTTCAGGGATAAGAACATTCAGTACTTC.

The V and J genes are TRBV7-2 and TRBJ1-2, with 7 bases that match TRBD1. The CDR3 consists of 14 residues. V gave up 3 bases and J gave up 5 bases; unmatched junction bases: 6. CDR1 is SGHTA, CDR2 FQGNSA, per germline. CDR3 DNA: TGTGCCAGCAGCTTTTCACAGGGGTCTTATGGCTACACCTTC. It translates to CASSFSQGSYGYTF.

The V and J genes are TRBV28 and TRBJ2-3; no clear D gene. The V gene's germline CDR1 is MDHEN and CDR2 SYDVKM. With 3 bases removed from V and 1 base from J, the gap between germline ends came to 8 bases. The CDR3 loop spans 14 amino acids. CDR3 sequence: CASSLRRGTDTQYF. The DNA of the CDR3 is TGTGCCAGCAGTTTGAGACGGGGCACAGATACGCAGTATTTT.

This clone was observed a few times. J is TRBJ1-2 and V is TRBV7-9; TRBD1 aligns across 7 bases. Germline assignment: CDR1 SEHNR and CDR2 FQNEAQ (reference sequence). V gave up 3 bases and J gave up 3 bases; unmatched junction bases: 7. There are 15 residues in the CDR3. CDR3 in DNA: TGTGCCAGCAGCTTGACAGGGCAGGGTGACTATGGCTACACCTTC. This encodes CASSLTGQGDYGYTF.